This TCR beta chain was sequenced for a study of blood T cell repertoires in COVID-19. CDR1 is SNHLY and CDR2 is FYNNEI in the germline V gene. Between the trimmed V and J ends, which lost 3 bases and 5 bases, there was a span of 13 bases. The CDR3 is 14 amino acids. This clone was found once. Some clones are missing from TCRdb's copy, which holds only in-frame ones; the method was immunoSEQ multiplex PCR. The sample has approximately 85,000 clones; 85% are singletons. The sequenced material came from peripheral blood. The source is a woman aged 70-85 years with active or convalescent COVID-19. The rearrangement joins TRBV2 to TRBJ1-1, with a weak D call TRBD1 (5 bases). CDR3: CASSEEGEMTEAFF. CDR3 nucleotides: TGTGCCAGCAGTGAGGAAGGGGAAATGACTGAAGCTTTCTTT.